The 26 T cell receptor beta chains listed next were all sequenced from one sample in a study of chemoradiotherapy in HPV16-positive cancers. Data came from immunoSEQ multiplex PCR; TCRdb stores just in-frame clones and leaves some out. This table has some 19,000 clones, approximately 86% appearing once. The sequenced sample was blood, obtained from a patient who underwent chemoradiotherapy. The receptors shown here come from a human donor with HPV-associated anogenital cancer.

The gene calls are TRBV19 and TRBJ2-1; TRBD2 matches 15 bases. The germline V gene has CDR1 LNHDA and CDR2 SQIVND (reference sequence). Trimming took 3 bases from V and 6 from J; bases not matched to a gene: 6. The CDR3 consists of 17 residues. This CDR3 reads CASSIRTSGRAGNEQFF. Written as DNA, the CDR3 is TGTGCCAGTAGTATTAGGACTAGCGGGAGGGCCGGCAATGAGCAGTTCTTC.

This clone was observed a single time. The chain is built from TRBV6-5 and TRBJ2-5, with D perhaps TRBD2 (7 bases). Per germline, CDR1 MNHEY and CDR2 SVGAGI. V was trimmed by 5 bases and J by 4 bases, leaving 17 bases between them. The CDR3 is 15 residues long. The DNA for the CDR3 is TGTGCCAGCAGTCCCCCGGGGGGCGGCATAGAGACCCAGTACTTC. This translates into CASSPPGGGIETQYF.

The chain uses TRBV5-6 and TRBJ2-1, with D possibly called TRBD1 or TRBD2 (6 bases each). Trimming removed 4 bases from V and 12 bases from J, with 17 bases in between. The CDR3 length is 13 residues. Germline CDR1 reads SGHDT; CDR2 reads YYEEEE. The CDR3 DNA reads as TGTGCCAGCAGCCCGGTGTCAGGAGGGGGGCAGTTCTTC. Protein sequence: CASSPVSGGGQFF.

The chain carries TRBV11-3 and TRBJ2-5; D remains unclear. The CDR3 sequence is 9 residues long. V was pared by 8 bases and J by 5 bases, with 3 bases between. Germline lookup yields CDR1 SGHNT and CDR2 YENEEA. CDR3 amino acids: CASGETQYF. CDR3 sequence (DNA): TGTGCCAGCGGGGAGACCCAGTACTTC. The full variable domain, in which reference TRBV11-3 and TRBJ2-5 provide the parts outside the CDR3, is EAGVVQSPRYKIIEKKQPVAFWCNPISGHNTLYWYLQNLGQGPELLIRYENEEAVDDSQLPKDRFSAERLKGVDSTLKIQPAELGDSAVYLCASGETQYFGPGTRLLVL.

The chain has TRBV9 and TRBJ2-1; 9 bases agree with TRBD2. The germline V gene has CDR1 SGDLS and CDR2 YYNGEE. The CDR3 loop spans 17 amino acids. Trimming at V came to 0 bases and at J to 7 bases, leaving 11 bases not matched to a gene. CDR3 region: CASSVATAASGENEQFF. In DNA form, the CDR3 reads TGTGCCAGCAGCGTAGCTACTGCGGCTAGCGGGGAGAATGAGCAGTTCTTC.

J is TRBJ2-7 and V is TRBV4-3; 9 bases are a match to TRBD2. Germline V gene data show CDR1 as LGHNA and CDR2 as YSLEER. This CDR3 region has 14 residues. V shed 3 bases and J 2 bases; nucleotides not matched to a gene: 2. CDR3 loop: CASSQTSGTYEQYF. The CDR3 bases are TGCGCCAGCAGCCAGACTAGCGGTACCTACGAGCAGTACTTC.

J is TRBJ2-3 and V is TRBV30; D may be TRBD2 (6 bases). This CDR3 spans 15 amino acids. Germline CDR1 and CDR2: GTSNPN and SVGIG (reference sequence). V lost 5 bases and J 6 bases, leaving 21 bases between the germline ends. CDR3 nucleotide sequence: TGTGCCTGGGGGGGGATTGACCTCCGAGGGGATACGCAGTATTTT. Protein sequence: CAWGGIDLRGDTQYF.

V is TRBV5-6 and J is TRBJ2-5, with D unresolved. Germline V CDR1 and CDR2: SGHDT, YYEEEE. The CDR3 has 15 residues. Trimming left V 1 base short and J 1 base short, with 11 bases between. The chain's CDR3 is CASSLTTKVQETQYF. CDR3 nucleotides: TGTGCCAGCAGCTTGACTACGAAGGTCCAAGAGACCCAGTACTTC.

In DNA, the CDR3 is TGTGCCAGCAGGCGGACAGGGGCCAATCAGCCCCAGCATTTT. It codes for CASRRTGANQPQHF. The chain joins TRBV7-9 to TRBJ1-5; TRBD1 matches at 9 bases. This CDR3 comprises 14 residues. With 6 bases clipped from V and 3 bases from J, the junction kept 3 bases outside the gene matches. Germline loops: CDR1 SEHNR, CDR2 FQNEAQ (reference sequence).

The chain is built from TRBV29-1 and TRBJ2-7, with D unresolved. V lost 4 bases and J lost 7, with 8 bases in between. The CDR3 runs 10 residues. Looked up from germline, CDR1 is SQVTM and CDR2 is ANQGSEA. The CDR3 sequence is CSVGPDEQYF. CDR3 sequence (DNA): TGCAGCGTTGGGCCCGATGAGCAGTACTTC.

The V call is TRBV10-3, the J call TRBJ2-7; D gene unclear. The CDR3 contains 12 residues. V was clipped by 5 bases and J by 1 base, with 6 bases between them. Germline loops: CDR1 ENHRY, CDR2 SYGVKD. This CDR3 is CAISTRSYEQYF. In DNA, the CDR3 is TGTGCCATCAGTACGCGTTCCTACGAGCAGTACTTC.

The genes are TRBV27 and TRBJ2-1, with D hard to call. Germline V gene sequence: CDR1 MNHEY, CDR2 SMNVEV (reference sequence). The CDR3 is 12 amino acids. Trimming stripped 5 bases from V and 14 bases from J, with 16 bases between. The CDR3 region has the DNA TGTGCCAGCAGTCCCCCTATGGGAAAGGAGTTCTTC. Translating gives CASSPPMGKEFF.

The chain carries TRBV11-2 and TRBJ2-3, with 7 bases aligning to TRBD2. V was clipped by 4 bases and J by 6 bases; unmatched bases: 7. This CDR3 spans 14 amino acids. Per the germline V gene, CDR1 is SGHAT and CDR2 is FQNNGV. The chain's CDR3 is CASSSSGARDTQYF. CDR3 DNA: TGTGCCAGCAGCTCAAGCGGGGCCCGGGATACGCAGTATTTT.

The gene calls are TRBV4-2 and TRBJ2-2, with D perhaps matching TRBD1 (6 bases). V dropped 4 bases and J dropped 8 bases, with 23 bases sitting between them. Germline V gene sequence: CDR1 LGHNA, CDR2 YNFKEQ. This CDR3 region has 17 residues. CDR3 residues: CASSRARVTTGTGELFF. CDR3 DNA: TGTGCCAGCAGCCGAGCCCGGGTGACTACAGGGACGGGGGAGCTGTTTTTT.

V and J are TRBV6-4 and TRBJ2-1, with D possibly TRBD2 on 5 matching bases. Trimming removed 0 bases at V and 12 bases at J, with 21 bases between. Germline V gene data show CDR1 as MRHNA and CDR2 as SNTAGT. The CDR3 sequence is 16 residues long. The CDR3, as DNA: TGTGCCAGCAGTGACTCGAATAGAGGACTCCAAACTTTGCAGTTCTTC. Its translation: CASSDSNRGLQTLQFF.

The chain carries TRBV9 and TRBJ1-2, with D uncertain. V was shortened by 2 bases and J by 2 bases, with 13 bases between the two germline ends. The CDR3 is made up of 15 amino acids. Germline V gives CDR1 SGDLS, CDR2 YYNGEE. CDR3 sequence reads: CASSVDDIFNYGYTF. CDR3 in DNA: TGTGCCAGCAGCGTGGACGACATCTTCAACTATGGCTACACCTTC.

The chain links TRBV5-1 to TRBJ1-6, with no clear D. Trimming shortened V by 4 bases and J by 8 bases, and 16 bases separated the two germline ends. Germline values: CDR1 SGHRS, CDR2 YFSETQ. The CDR3 runs to 15 residues. The CDR3 DNA reads TGCGCCAGCAGCCGTACGTGGACCGTAGATTCACCCCTCCACTTT. It specifies CASSRTWTVDSPLHF.

The J gene is TRBJ2-7, the V gene TRBV7-6; 8 bases match TRBD2. Germline V gene lookup returns CDR1 SGHVS and CDR2 FNYEAQ. V lost 4 bases, J lost 6 bases, and 11 bases stayed unmatched. The CDR3 totals 15 residues. The CDR3 reads CASSSPTGTSAEQYF. The CDR3 nucleotides are TGTGCCAGCAGCTCGCCCACCGGGACTAGTGCCGAGCAGTACTTC.

J is TRBJ2-1 and V is TRBV10-3; D is uncertain. The length of the CDR3 is 18 residues. The V end was cut by 0 bases, the J end by 8 bases, with 23 bases between. Germline assignment: CDR1 ENHRY and CDR2 SYGVKD. CDR3 DNA sequence: TGTGCCATCAGTGAGTCGGGCAGTCGGCCGGAGAGGTCCGATGAGCAGTTCTTC. It yields the protein CAISESGSRPERSDEQFF.

The gene calls are TRBV9 and TRBJ2-5, with 9 bases identical to TRBD2. V dropped 0 bases and J dropped 5; count of bases not matched to a gene: 8. This CDR3 has 16 residues. CDR1 is SGDLS, CDR2 YYNGEE, per germline. CDR3 coding DNA: TGTGCCAGCAGCGTAGTGTCCAGCGGGGGGTTGGAGACCCAGTACTTC. It translates to CASSVVSSGGLETQYF. Supplemented by reference TRBV9 and TRBJ2-5, the full variable domain reads DSGVTQTPKHLITATGQRVTLRCSPRSGDLSVYWYQQSLDQGLQFLIQYYNGEERAKGNILERFSAQQFPDLHSELNLSSLELGDSALYFCASSVVSSGGLETQYFGPGTRLLVL.

The chain links TRBV11-1 to TRBJ2-1; 8 bases line up with TRBD2. CDR3 length: 14 amino acids. Germline CDR1 SGHAT, CDR2 FQDESV (reference sequence). J lost 7 bases, V lost 5 bases, and 7 bases had no gene match. CDR3 nucleotide sequence: TGTGCCAGCAGCCCCCGGGGCGGGGGGAATGAGCAGTTCTTC. Its translation: CASSPRGGGNEQFF.

The V call is TRBV10-3, the J call TRBJ2-3; tentatively, D is TRBD2 (5 bases). Germline V gene sequence: CDR1 ENHRY, CDR2 SYGVKD. Trimming took off 6 bases at V and 2 bases at J, with 12 bases between the two ends. The CDR3 has 14 amino acids. The CDR3: CAISRGRDTDTQYF. In DNA form, the CDR3 reads TGTGCCATCAGCCGGGGTAGAGACACAGATACGCAGTATTTT.

V gene TRBV7-9 combines with J gene TRBJ2-7; D perhaps matches TRBD2 (6 bases). V was cut by 5 bases and J by 2 bases, with 10 bases left in between. Germline CDR1 SEHNR, CDR2 FQNEAQ (reference sequence). The CDR3 is 13 amino acids. The CDR3 sequence is CASSLGGPYEQYF. For the CDR3, the DNA is TGTGCCAGCAGCCTCGGGGGTCCCTACGAGCAGTACTTC.

The V gene is TRBV21-1, the J gene TRBJ2-7. TRBV21-1 constitutes a pseudogene. This CDR3 region has 14 residues. Here the CDR3 reads CASSPGQGVNEQYF. The CDR3 DNA reads as TGTGCCAGCTCCCCCGGGCAGGGAGTGAACGAGCAGTACTTC.

The chain joins TRBV18 to TRBJ1-5; D is perhaps TRBD1 (5 bases). Trimming took off 6 bases at V and 2 bases at J, with 14 bases between the two ends. The germline CDR1 and CDR2 sequences are KGHSH and LQKENI. The length of the CDR3 is 15 residues. This chain's CDR3 is CASSPDSMGNQPQHF. CDR3 in DNA: TGTGCCAGCTCTCCCGACAGTATGGGCAATCAGCCCCAGCATTTT.

The chain has TRBV29-1 and TRBJ2-7; 8 nucleotides agree with TRBD2. The length of the CDR3 is 12 residues. The trim removed 7 bases at V and 2 bases at J, leaving 4 bases unmatched. Germline V gives CDR1 SQVTM, CDR2 ANQGSEA. This CDR3 is CSARGDTYEQYF. DNA for the CDR3: TGCAGCGCGCGGGGGGACACCTACGAGCAGTACTTC.